This entry lists 21 T cell receptor beta chains sequenced from one sample in a study of blood T cell repertoires in COVID-19. Profiling relied on immunoSEQ multiplex PCR, and the TCRdb table lists in-frame clones only, not all of them. The sample contains more than 45,000 clones, 85% to 90% of which appear only once. The material sequenced was peripheral blood. These receptors were taken from a man aged 35 to 55 with active COVID-19.

V usage is TRBV2 and J usage is TRBJ2-1; 9 bases map to TRBD1. Germline V gives CDR1 SNHLY, CDR2 FYNNEI. CDR3 length: 13 residues. V was clipped by 8 bases and J by 3 bases; unmatched bases: 2. The CDR3 region is CASRDRVYNEQFF. In DNA, the CDR3 is TGTGCCAGCCGGGACAGGGTCTACAATGAGCAGTTCTTC.

The V call is TRBV6-5, the J call TRBJ2-6, with D tentatively TRBD2 (6 bases). The CDR3 contains 14 residues. The germline V gene encodes CDR1 MNHEY and CDR2 SVGAGI. Trimming took 5 bases from V and 4 from J, leaving 9 bases between them. The CDR3 nucleotides read TGTGCCAGCAGTCGGGACTTCGGGGCCAACGTCCTGACTTTC. Protein product: CASSRDFGANVLTF.

The chain is built from TRBV15 and TRBJ2-5, with a weak D call TRBD2 (6 bases). Trimming stripped 0 bases from V and 5 bases from J, with 16 bases between. CDR3 length: 16 amino acids. Germline V gene data show CDR1 as LNHNV and CDR2 as YYDKDF (reference sequence). The CDR3: CATSRERDSQRETQYF. The DNA for the CDR3 is TGTGCCACCAGCAGAGAACGGGACTCCCAGCGGGAGACCCAGTACTTC.

This clone was seen only once. V and J are TRBV11-2 and TRBJ2-1, with 9 bases identical to TRBD2. The J segment lost 0 bases and the V segment lost 6 bases, leaving 6 bases of the junction unmatched. Germline assignment: CDR1 SGHAT and CDR2 FQNNGV. This CDR3 region has 16 residues. As DNA, the CDR3 is TGTGCCAGCAGGGGGCTAGCGGGATTCTCCTACAATGAGCAGTTCTTC. Translating gives CASRGLAGFSYNEQFF.

V and J are TRBV6-5 and TRBJ2-5; possible D gene TRBD2, 6 bases. V was clipped by 6 bases and J by 0 bases, with 14 bases between them. This CDR3 is 15 amino acids long. Germline V gene lookup returns CDR1 MNHEY and CDR2 SVGAGI. For the CDR3, the DNA is TGTGCCAGCAGCCAAGGGGCGGGGAACCAAGAGACCCAGTACTTC. Amino acid sequence: CASSQGAGNQETQYF.

The genes are TRBV11-3 and TRBJ1-1, with D hard to call. The germline CDR1 and CDR2 sequences are SGHNT and YENEEA. The V gene lost 0 bases and the J gene lost 4 bases, with 6 bases spanning the gap. This CDR3 has 13 amino acids. The CDR3 coding sequence is TGTGCCAGCAGCTTAGAATATTCCACTGAAGCTTTCTTT. Translating gives CASSLEYSTEAFF.

The chain carries TRBV5-1 and TRBJ2-6; 10 bases fit TRBD2. J lost 0 bases, V lost 2 bases, and 8 bases had no gene match. The germline CDR1 and CDR2 sequences are SGHRS and YFSETQ. The CDR3 sequence is 19 residues long. CDR3 region: CASSFRTSGTISGANVLTF. For the CDR3, the DNA is TGCGCCAGCAGCTTCCGTACTAGCGGGACCATCTCTGGGGCCAACGTCCTGACTTTC.

The chain is built from TRBV25-1 and TRBJ2-2; no definite D call. CDR1 and CDR2 (germline): MGHDK, SYGVNS. This CDR3 region has 11 residues. Trimming cost V 7 bases and J 6 bases, with 6 bases left between them. The CDR3 DNA sequence: TGTGCCAGCACCTCCGCCGGGGAGCTGTTTTTT. This sequence encodes CASTSAGELFF.

The rearrangement joins TRBV27 to TRBJ1-2, with D possibly TRBD1 on 6 matching bases. Trimming stripped 3 bases from V and 8 bases from J, with 13 bases between. The CDR3 runs 13 residues. Per germline, CDR1 MNHEY and CDR2 SMNVEV (reference sequence). The CDR3, as DNA: TGTGCCAGCAGTTTTTTAGGGGGTGACGGCTACACCTTC. Its translation: CASSFLGGDGYTF.

The chain couples TRBV10-3 to TRBJ2-7; 12 bases map to TRBD2. There are 16 residues in the CDR3. Trimming cost V 4 bases and J 3 bases; bases outside gene matches: 7. From germline, CDR1 is ENHRY and CDR2 SYGVKD. The DNA of the CDR3 is TGTGCCATCAGTGGTGGACTAGCGGGAATTATCTACGAGCAGTACTTC. Translating gives CAISGGLAGIIYEQYF.

This rearrangement joins TRBV2 to TRBJ2-5, with 9 bases matching TRBD1. The CDR3 runs to 13 residues. V lost 6 bases, J lost 5 bases, and 4 bases stayed unmatched. CDR1 is SNHLY, CDR2 FYNNEI, per germline. This chain's CDR3 is CASRVDRGETQYF. CDR3 sequence (DNA): TGTGCCAGCAGGGTGGACAGGGGTGAGACCCAGTACTTC.

This chain links TRBV5-1 with TRBJ1-2; 9 bases are shared with TRBD1. Germline V lookup: CDR1 SGHRS, CDR2 YFSETQ. J lost 4 bases, V lost 4 bases, and 5 bases had no gene match. CDR3 size: 14 residues. Here the CDR3 reads CASSPPGQGYGYTF. The DNA of the CDR3 is TGCGCCAGCAGCCCCCCGGGACAGGGCTATGGCTACACCTTC. Complete variable domain (other parts from reference TRBV5-1 and TRBJ1-2): KAGVTQTPRYLIKTRGQQVTLSCSPISGHRSVSWYQQTPGQGLQFLFEYFSETQRNKGNFPGRFSGRQFSNSRSEMNVSTLELGDSALYLCASSPPGQGYGYTFGSGTRLTVV.

V usage is TRBV9 and J usage is TRBJ2-2; 7 bases line up with TRBD1. This CDR3 is 15 amino acids long. The trim removed 3 bases at V and 0 bases at J, leaving 2 bases unmatched. Germline lookup yields CDR1 SGDLS and CDR2 YYNGEE. This chain's CDR3 is CASSGQGANTGELFF. The CDR3 region has the DNA TGTGCCAGCAGCGGTCAGGGGGCGAACACCGGGGAGCTGTTTTTT.

The chain has TRBV29-1 and TRBJ1-1; D is perhaps TRBD1 (5 bases). The CDR3 is 14 residues long. Trimming pared 2 bases from V and 0 bases from J, leaving 10 bases between. Germline loops: CDR1 SQVTM, CDR2 ANQGSEA. The CDR3 nucleotides read TGCAGCGTTGAACGGGGAGGGGTGAACACTGAAGCTTTCTTT. Translated, it gives CSVERGGVNTEAFF.

This clone has a single count. The chain links TRBV28 to TRBJ2-1, with D possibly being TRBD1 (7 bases). V was shortened by 4 bases and J by 5 bases, with 18 bases between the two germline ends. Germline CDR1 is MDHEN and CDR2 is SYDVKM. This CDR3 is 16 amino acids long. The CDR3 sequence is CASSSLEGASDNEQFF. CDR3 bases: TGTGCCAGCAGTTCCCTGGAGGGGGCGAGTGACAATGAGCAGTTCTTC.

The V call is TRBV2, the J call TRBJ2-5; the D gene is possibly TRBD1 (6 bases). The CDR3 loop spans 14 amino acids. CDR1 is SNHLY and CDR2 is FYNNEI in the germline V gene. Trimming pared 4 bases from V and 3 bases from J, leaving 12 bases between. The CDR3 coding sequence is TGTGCCAGCAGTGGGCAGGGGCTCGAAGAGACCCAGTACTTC. Protein sequence: CASSGQGLEETQYF.

V usage is TRBV5-1 and J usage is TRBJ2-1; D might be TRBD1 (5 bases). The germline CDR1 and CDR2 sequences are SGHRS and YFSETQ. The ends were cut back, 0 bases at V and 12 bases at J, with 13 bases in the middle. The CDR3 is 13 amino acids. The CDR3 sequence is CASSLVPREGQFF. CDR3 nucleotides: TGCGCCAGCAGCTTGGTACCCAGGGAAGGGCAGTTCTTC. The whole variable domain, filled in from reference TRBV5-1 and TRBJ2-1, reads KAGVTQTPRYLIKTRGQQVTLSCSPISGHRSVSWYQQTPGQGLQFLFEYFSETQRNKGNFPGRFSGRQFSNSRSEMNVSTLELGDSALYLCASSLVPREGQFFGPGTRLTVL.

This clone was detected only a few times. Other nucleotide sequences from this sample produce the same CDR3. V usage is TRBV10-1 and J usage is TRBJ1-6; tentatively, D is TRBD1 (6 bases). The length of the CDR3 is 15 residues. From germline, CDR1 is WNHNN and CDR2 SYGVQD (reference sequence). Trimming took off 0 bases at V and 7 bases at J, with 10 bases between the two ends. The CDR3 reads CASSESRTENSPLHF. DNA for the CDR3: TGCGCCAGCAGTGAGTCAAGGACAGAAAATTCACCCCTCCACTTT.

The V and J genes are TRBV4-1 and TRBJ1-3; tentatively, D is TRBD1 (5 bases). Germline V lookup: CDR1 MGHRA, CDR2 YSYEKL. The CDR3 sequence is 14 residues long. V was shortened by 4 bases and J by 1 base, with 8 bases between the two germline ends. This CDR3 is CASSLRDSGNTIYF. The CDR3 DNA reads as TGCGCCAGCAGCCTCAGGGATTCTGGAAACACCATATATTTT.

V and J are TRBV19 and TRBJ2-3; 9 bases map to TRBD1. Losses at the gene ends were 7 bases for V and 3 bases for J; bases not matched to a gene: 5. The CDR3 has 14 amino acids. Germline CDR1 is LNHDA and CDR2 is SQIVND (reference sequence). Written as DNA, the CDR3 is TGTGCCAGTAAGGACAGGGGAGGAACAGATACGCAGTATTTT. It is translated as CASKDRGGTDTQYF.

This clone was found once. The chain links TRBV2 to TRBJ2-5; maybe TRBD2 (7 bases). Germline V gene sequence: CDR1 SNHLY, CDR2 FYNNEI. The CDR3 runs 13 residues. Deletions cut 7 bases from V and 4 bases from J, with 13 bases between. The CDR3 protein is CASNRGGVETQYF. The CDR3, as DNA: TGTGCCAGCAATAGGGGGGGGGTAGAGACCCAGTACTTC. Drawing the rest from reference TRBV2 and TRBJ2-5, the complete variable domain is EPEVTQTPSHQVTQMGQEVILRCVPISNHLYFYWYRQILGQKVEFLVSFYNNEISEKSEIFDDQFSVERPDGSNFTLKIRSTKLEDSAMYFCASNRGGVETQYFGPGTRLLVL.